The clone carrying this TCR beta chain has just a few counts. Its target is unknown. Here the gene names and germline are mouse. The CDR3 goes on 4 residues after the read ends, and that part is filled in from the germline J gene. The CDR3 runs 14 residues. Germline CDR1 is NSHNY and CDR2 is SYGAGN. Sequencing relied on a cDNA template that was reverse transcribed from extracted RNA. Clones were read by immunoSEQ multiplex PCR, and TCRdb kept only the in-frame ones, dropping some. Sampling found around 100,000 clones, none seen once. The sample comes from a study of CD8+ T cells in alopecia areata. Study-wide context: Female C3H/HeJ recipients aged roughly 7-10 weeks got skin from C3H/HeJ graft donors aged about 6-12 months that had spontaneous alopecia. Points from the study as a whole: Relative to mice, TCR sharing across patients was less clear, a difference possibly HLA-related. Higher clonality and more expanded CD8+ clones appeared in lesional than normal scalp. Normal skin contains resident alphabeta T cells, and these are also sequenced in scalp samples.

The source material was lesional skin. This clonotype was obtained from a C3H/HeJ mouse with alopecia areata. The strain bears MHC haplotype H2-k. The chain couples TRBV13-1 to TRBJ2-1; TRBD2 aligns across 11 bases. CDR3 region: CASSGRDWGSEQFF. CDR3 DNA (partial): TGTGCCAGCAGTGGCCGGGACTGGGGGTCT.